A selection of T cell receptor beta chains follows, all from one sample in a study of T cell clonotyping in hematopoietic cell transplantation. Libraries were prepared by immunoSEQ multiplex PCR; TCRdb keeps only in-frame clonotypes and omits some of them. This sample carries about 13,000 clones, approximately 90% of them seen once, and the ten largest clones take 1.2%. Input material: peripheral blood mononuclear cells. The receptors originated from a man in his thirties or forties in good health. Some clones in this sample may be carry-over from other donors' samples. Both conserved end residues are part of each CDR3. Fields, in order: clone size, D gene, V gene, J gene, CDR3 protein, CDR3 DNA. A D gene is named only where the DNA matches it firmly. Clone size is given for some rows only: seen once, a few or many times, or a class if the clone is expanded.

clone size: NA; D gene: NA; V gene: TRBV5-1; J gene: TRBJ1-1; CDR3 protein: CASSPRWRLGLNTEAFF; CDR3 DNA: TGCGCCAGCAGCCCCCGGTGGAGGTTAGGATTGAACACTGAAGCTTTCTTT
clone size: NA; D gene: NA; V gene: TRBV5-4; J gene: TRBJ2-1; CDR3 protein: CASSPGGFYNEQFF; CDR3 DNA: TGTGCCAGCAGCCCAGGAGGGTTTTACAATGAGCAGTTCTTC
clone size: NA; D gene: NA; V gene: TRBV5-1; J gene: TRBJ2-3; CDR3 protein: CASSPGSGLGDTQYF; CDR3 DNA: TGCGCCAGCAGCCCTGGATCCGGGTTGGGTGATACGCAGTATTTT
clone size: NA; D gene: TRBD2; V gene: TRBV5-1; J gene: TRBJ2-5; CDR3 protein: CASSSQGLAGGETQYF; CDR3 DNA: TGCGCCAGCAGCTCCCAGGGACTAGCGGGAGGAGAGACCCAGTACTTC
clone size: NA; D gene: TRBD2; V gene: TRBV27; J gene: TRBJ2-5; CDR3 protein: CASSWGGTQETQYF; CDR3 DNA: TGTGCCAGCAGTTGGGGAGGGACTCAAGAGACCCAGTACTTC
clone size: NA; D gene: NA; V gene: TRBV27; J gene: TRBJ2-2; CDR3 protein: CASLPAPPTGELFF; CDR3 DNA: TGTGCCAGCCTCCCAGCCCCCCCGACCGGGGAGCTGTTTTTT
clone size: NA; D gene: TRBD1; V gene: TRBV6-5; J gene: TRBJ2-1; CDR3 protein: CASRKSTGGYNEQFF; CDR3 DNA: TGTGCCAGCAGGAAATCGACAGGGGGCTACAATGAGCAGTTCTTC
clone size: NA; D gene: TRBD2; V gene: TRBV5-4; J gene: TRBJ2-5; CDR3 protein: CASSLNQRGGRETQYF; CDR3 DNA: TGTGCCAGCAGCCTAAACCAGCGGGGGGGCCGGGAGACCCAGTACTTC
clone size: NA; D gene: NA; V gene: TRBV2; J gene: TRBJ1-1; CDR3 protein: CASTDPNTEAFF; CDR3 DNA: TGTGCCAGCACTGATCCGAACACTGAAGCTTTCTTT
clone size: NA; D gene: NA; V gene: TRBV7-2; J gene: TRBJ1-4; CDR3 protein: CASSFTGPTNEKLFF; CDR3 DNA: TGTGCCAGCAGCTTTACAGGGCCAACTAATGAAAAACTGTTTTTT
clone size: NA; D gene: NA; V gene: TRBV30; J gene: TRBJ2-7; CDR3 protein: CAWEDGRFGYEQYF; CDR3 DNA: TGTGCCTGGGAAGATGGACGGTTCGGGTACGAGCAGTACTTC
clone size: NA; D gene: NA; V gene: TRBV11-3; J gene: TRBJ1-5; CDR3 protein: CASSSSRVLPNANQPQHF; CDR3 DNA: TGTGCCAGCAGCTCGTCGAGGGTGCTTCCTAATGCGAATCAGCCCCAGCATTTT
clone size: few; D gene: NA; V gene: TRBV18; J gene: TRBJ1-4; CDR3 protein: CASSPFWTLEKLFF; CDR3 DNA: TGTGCCAGCTCACCATTCTGGACACTAGAAAAACTGTTTTTT
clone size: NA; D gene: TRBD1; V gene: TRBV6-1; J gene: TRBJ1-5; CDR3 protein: CASGGAPGQPQHF; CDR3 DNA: TGTGCCTCAGGGGGGGCCCCCGGACAGCCCCAGCATTTT
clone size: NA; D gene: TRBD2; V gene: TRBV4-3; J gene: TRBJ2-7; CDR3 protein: CASSQELAGGPGEQYF; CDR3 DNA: TGCGCCAGCAGCCAAGAGTTAGCGGGAGGGCCTGGAGAGCAGTACTTC
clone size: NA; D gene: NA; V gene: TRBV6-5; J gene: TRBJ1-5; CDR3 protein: CASSRTQVGNQPQHF; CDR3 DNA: TGTGCCAGCAGTAGGACCCAGGTGGGGAATCAGCCCCAGCATTTT
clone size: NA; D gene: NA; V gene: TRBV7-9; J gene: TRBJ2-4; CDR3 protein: CASSESPNIQYF; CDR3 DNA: TGTGCCAGCAGTGAGAGCCCAAACATTCAGTACTTC
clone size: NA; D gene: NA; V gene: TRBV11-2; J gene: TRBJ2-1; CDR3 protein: CASRGALEFSEQFF; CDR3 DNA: TGTGCCAGCAGGGGCGCACTAGAGTTCAGTGAGCAGTTCTTC
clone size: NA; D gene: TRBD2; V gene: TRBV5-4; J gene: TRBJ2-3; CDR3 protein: CASSLRLAGPGTDTQYF; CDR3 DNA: TGTGCCAGCAGCTTGAGACTAGCGGGACCCGGCACAGATACGCAGTATTTT
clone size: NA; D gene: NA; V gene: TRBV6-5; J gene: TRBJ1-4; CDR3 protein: CASRTIGRSNEKLFF; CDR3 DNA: TGTGCCAGCAGGACCATCGGAAGGAGTAATGAAAAACTGTTTTTT
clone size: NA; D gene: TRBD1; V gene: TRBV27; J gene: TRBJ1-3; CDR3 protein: CASSDRGRTTNTIYF; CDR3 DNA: TGTGCCAGCAGTGACAGGGGGCGTACTACAAACACCATATATTTT
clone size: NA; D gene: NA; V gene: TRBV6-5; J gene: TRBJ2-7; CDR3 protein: CASSYSRQTRYEQYF; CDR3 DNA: TGTGCCAGCAGTTACTCTAGACAGACCCGCTACGAGCAGTACTTC